This T cell receptor (beta chain) was recorded in a study of cytomegalovirus exposure and HLA in healthy donors. Study-wide results and limits: A missense DCLRE1C variant was associated with V- and J-gene trimming of TCR beta chains in a later analysis, and an independent cohort replicated the association.

Details on this clone: Antigen: not known.

Healthy donors of bone marrow made up the group. The PCR contained 60 Vbeta and 13 Jbeta primers. Libraries were prepared by immunoSEQ multiplex PCR; TCRdb keeps only in-frame clonotypes and omits some of them. The table shows roughly 180,000 clones, with roughly 80% occurring only once. There are 14 residues in the CDR3. V lost 6 bases, J lost 7 bases, and 13 bases lay in between. Germline lookup yields CDR1 MNHEY and CDR2 SMNVEV (reference sequence). The chain employs TRBV27 and TRBJ1-6; no definite D call. Material for sequencing was PBMCs. The clonotype comes from a male donor in good health and CMV-seronegative. The CDR3 DNA reads TGTGCCAGCAGACCGGGAGTTGAGAATTCACCCCTCCACTTT. Translating gives CASRPGVENSPLHF.